This T cell receptor beta chain derives from a study of T cell responses to AZD1222 COVID-19 vaccine. Study results and caveats: Spike-specific TCR breadth and depth rose after two AZD1222 doses. Distributed over spike, vaccine-associated CD4 TCRs predominated at 160-218 and 743-854.

Measured with immunoSEQ multiplex PCR; TCRdb has only the in-frame clones, and not every one. There are approximately 300,000 clones in the sample; 90% to 95% occur only once, and 0.5% to 0.7% lies in the top ten. Concerning this clone itself: What it binds is unknown.

Germline assignment: CDR1 SEHNR and CDR2 FQNEAQ (reference sequence). CDR3 length: 14 amino acids. V was shortened by 7 bases and J by 1 base, with 13 bases between the two germline ends. The rearrangement links TRBV7-9 to TRBJ1-1; a possible D gene is TRBD1 (6 bases). The material sequenced was peripheral blood, taken 28 days after the second AZD1222 dose. This TCR came from an adult who received the AZD1222 COVID-19 vaccine. The CDR3 nucleotides read TGTGCCAGCAACCCTTGGGACACGAACACTGAAGCTTTCTTT. This translates into CASNPWDTNTEAFF.